A single sample gave rise to the 13 T cell receptor beta chains below, sequenced in a study of blood T cell repertoires in COVID-19. Using immunoSEQ multiplex PCR, the repertoire was profiled, and TCRdb retains in-frame clones only, with some absent. Altogether around 230,000 clones are present, 82% being singletons, with the ten largest covering roughly 12%. The sequenced material came from peripheral blood. Receptor source: an older woman with active or convalescent COVID-19.

V usage is TRBV6-2 or TRBV6-3 and J usage is TRBJ1-5; D remains unclear. This CDR3 is 12 amino acids long. Germline V gene sequence: CDR1 MNHEY, CDR2 SVGEGT. The germline V and J ends were trimmed by 2 bases and 7 bases, with 6 bases remaining between them. The CDR3 loop reads CASSYAQQPQHF. The CDR3 bases are TGTGCCAGCAGTTACGCTCAGCAGCCCCAGCATTTT.

V gene TRBV7-8 combines with J gene TRBJ1-4; TRBD1 aligns across 10 bases. The CDR3 runs 15 residues. Trimming cost V 3 bases and J 6 bases; bases outside gene matches: 4. Germline V gene lookup returns CDR1 SGHVS and CDR2 FQNEAQ. DNA for the CDR3: TGTGCCAGCAGCTTGACAGGGGGCTTTGATGAAAAACTGTTTTTT. It specifies CASSLTGGFDEKLFF.

The chain is built from TRBV6-1 and TRBJ1-6; 9 positions match TRBD1. This CDR3 contains 14 residues. The trim removed 1 base at V and 11 bases at J, leaving 3 bases unmatched. CDR1 MNHNS and CDR2 SASEGT come from the germline V gene. CDR3 residues: CASSEGTGEAPLHF. As DNA, the CDR3 is TGTGCCAGCAGTGAAGGGACAGGGGAGGCACCCCTCCACTTT.

J is TRBJ2-7 and V is TRBV2, with TRBD2 as a possible D gene (7 bases). The CDR3 extends over 13 amino acids. CDR1 SNHLY and CDR2 FYNNEI come from the germline V gene. Trimming took 8 bases from V and 1 from J, leaving 12 bases between them. CDR3 DNA: TGTGCCAGCGGGGGGGCCGTTTCCTACGAGCAGTACTTC. It codes for CASGGAVSYEQYF.

The chain combines TRBV18 with TRBJ1-1; no definite D call. In germline, CDR1 is KGHSH, CDR2 LQKENI. Trimming took 5 bases from V and 2 from J, leaving 9 bases between them. This CDR3 is 13 amino acids long. CDR3 nucleotide sequence: TGTGCCAGCTCAACTCACAGCAACACTGAAGCTTTCTTT. It translates to CASSTHSNTEAFF.

This chain's CDR3 is CSVEGPGLAVEETQYF. CDR3 sequence (DNA): TGCAGCGTTGAAGGCCCCGGACTAGCGGTGGAAGAGACCCAGTACTTC. The chain carries TRBV29-1 and TRBJ2-5, with 10 bases lining up with TRBD2. The CDR3 is 16 residues long. Germline V gives CDR1 SQVTM, CDR2 ANQGSEA. Unmatched junction bases numbered 8, after V lost 1 base and J lost 3 bases.

The V and J genes are TRBV7-2 and TRBJ1-5, with D tentatively TRBD1 (5 bases). Deletions cut 1 base from V and 1 base from J, with 11 bases between. The CDR3 has 16 residues. Germline loops: CDR1 SGHTA, CDR2 FQGNSA. The CDR3 bases are TGTGCCAGCAGCTTAGGGGGGGGGAGGAGCAATCAGCCCCAGCATTTT. As protein: CASSLGGGRSNQPQHF.

This clone has a single count. The chain is built from TRBV20-1 and TRBJ1-4; D not certain. This CDR3 is built from 15 residues. Trimming left V 3 bases short and J 0 bases short, with 11 bases between. Germline V gene lookup returns CDR1 DFQATT and CDR2 SNEGSKA (reference sequence). CDR3 sequence (DNA): TGCAGTGCTAGTAAGATAGGAGCAACTAATGAAAAACTGTTTTTT. Translation gives CSASKIGATNEKLFF.

This rearrangement joins TRBV5-1 to TRBJ2-7; unclear D gene. V lost 3 bases to trimming and J lost 0 bases, with 4 bases between them. The CDR3 contains 12 residues. CDR1 is SGHRS and CDR2 is YFSETQ in the germline V gene. CDR3 sequence: CASSSLSYEQYF. In nucleotides, the CDR3 is TGCGCCAGCAGCTCCCTCTCCTACGAGCAGTACTTC.

The V and J genes are TRBV7-2 and TRBJ2-5; 10 nucleotides match TRBD2. This CDR3 region has 18 residues. Germline values: CDR1 SGHTA, CDR2 FQGNSA. V lost 1 base and J lost 1; bases outside the gene matches: 9. The CDR3 reads CASSLGRLAGAIQETQYF. CDR3 DNA sequence: TGTGCCAGCAGCTTAGGCCGCCTAGCGGGGGCCATCCAAGAGACCCAGTACTTC.

The J gene is TRBJ2-1, the V gene TRBV7-3; D is possibly TRBD2 (6 bases). CDR1 and CDR2 (germline): SGHTA, FQGTGA. There are 16 residues in the CDR3. V dropped 5 bases and J dropped 5 bases, with 19 bases sitting between them. The CDR3: CASSETGTAGNNEQFF. The CDR3 coding sequence is TGTGCCAGCAGCGAGACCGGGACTGCGGGGAACAATGAGCAGTTCTTC.

The V call is TRBV5-1, the J call TRBJ1-2; no clear D gene. Germline V CDR1 and CDR2: SGHRS, YFSETQ. There are 13 residues in the CDR3. V shed 4 bases and J shed 4 bases, with 11 bases lying between them. CDR3 in amino acids: CASSPSRGYGYTF. Written as DNA, the CDR3 is TGCGCCAGCAGCCCCTCGCGTGGCTATGGCTACACCTTC. Full variable domain (remainder filled in from reference TRBV5-1 and TRBJ1-2): KAGVTQTPRYLIKTRGQQVTLSCSPISGHRSVSWYQQTPGQGLQFLFEYFSETQRNKGNFPGRFSGRQFSNSRSEMNVSTLELGDSALYLCASSPSRGYGYTFGSGTRLTVV.

V usage is TRBV30 and J usage is TRBJ1-2; the D gene is possibly TRBD1 (5 bases). CDR1 GTSNPN and CDR2 SVGIG come from the germline V gene (reference sequence). This CDR3 spans 15 amino acids. V lost 1 base to trimming and J lost 3 bases, with 15 bases between them. CDR3 coding DNA: TGTGCCTGGAGTGCGGAAGGGCAGGGCGACTATGGCTACACCTTC. Its translation: CAWSAEGQGDYGYTF.